This TCR beta chain was observed in a study of graft-versus-host responses after intestinal transplantation. Study in general: The study gave all recipients anti-thymocyte globulin induction, then tacrolimus and steroids for 2 to 3 years. Study results and limitations: Among recipient marrow samples, GvH clones were found; some appeared first in ileum or blood. Early HvG declines after transplant were associated with peak circulating GvH clone levels.

Of note for this clone: Its antigen is not known.

Only in-frame clones appear in the TCRdb table, and some are missing; sequencing was by immunoSEQ multiplex PCR. The sample lists roughly 80,000 clones; roughly 87% were seen once. The ends were cut back, 5 bases at V and 8 bases at J, with 15 bases in the middle. The germline V gene has CDR1 SGHAT and CDR2 FQNNGV. The CDR3 extends over 13 amino acids. The receptor was isolated from a human donor who was the organ donor for an intestinal transplant. This specimen was unstimulated CD8+ T cells sorted from spleen or lymph node cells, taken before transplant. The chain recombines TRBV11-2 with TRBJ1-2; TRBD1 might be the D (6 bases). CDR3 protein: CASSPGGASGYTF. The CDR3 nucleotides are TGTGCCAGCAGCCCGGGGGGGGCATCGGGCTACACCTTC.